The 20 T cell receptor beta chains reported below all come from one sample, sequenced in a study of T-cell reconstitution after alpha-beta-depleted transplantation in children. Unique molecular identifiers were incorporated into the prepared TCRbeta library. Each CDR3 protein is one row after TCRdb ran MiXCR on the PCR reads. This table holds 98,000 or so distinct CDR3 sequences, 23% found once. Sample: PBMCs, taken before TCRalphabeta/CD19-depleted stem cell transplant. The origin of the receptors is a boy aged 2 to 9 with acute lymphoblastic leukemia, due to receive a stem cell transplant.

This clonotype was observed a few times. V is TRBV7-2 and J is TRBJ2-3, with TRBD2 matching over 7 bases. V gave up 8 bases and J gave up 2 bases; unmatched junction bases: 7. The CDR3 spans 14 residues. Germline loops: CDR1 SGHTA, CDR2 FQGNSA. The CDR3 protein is CASLRDYFTDTQYF. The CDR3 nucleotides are TGTGCCAGCCTCCGGGACTACTTCACAGATACGCAGTATTTT.

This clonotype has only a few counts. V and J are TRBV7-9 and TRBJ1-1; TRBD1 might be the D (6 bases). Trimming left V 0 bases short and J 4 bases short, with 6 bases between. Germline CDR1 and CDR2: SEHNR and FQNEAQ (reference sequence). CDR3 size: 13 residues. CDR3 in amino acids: CASSLAGATEAFF. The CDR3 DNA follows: TGTGCCAGCAGCTTAGCGGGGGCCACTGAAGCTTTCTTT.

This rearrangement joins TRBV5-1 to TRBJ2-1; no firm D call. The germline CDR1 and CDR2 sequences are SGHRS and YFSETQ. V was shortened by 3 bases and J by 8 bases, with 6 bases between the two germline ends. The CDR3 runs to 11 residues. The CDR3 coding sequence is TGCGCCAGCAGCTCGGACGATGAGCAGTTCTTC. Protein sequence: CASSSDDEQFF.

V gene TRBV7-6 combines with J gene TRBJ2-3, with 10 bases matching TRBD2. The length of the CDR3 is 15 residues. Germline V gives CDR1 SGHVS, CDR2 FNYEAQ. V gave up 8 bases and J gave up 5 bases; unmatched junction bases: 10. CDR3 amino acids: CASLPSGRAGDTQYF. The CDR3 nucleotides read TGTGCCAGCCTCCCCAGCGGGAGGGCCGGAGATACGCAGTATTTT.

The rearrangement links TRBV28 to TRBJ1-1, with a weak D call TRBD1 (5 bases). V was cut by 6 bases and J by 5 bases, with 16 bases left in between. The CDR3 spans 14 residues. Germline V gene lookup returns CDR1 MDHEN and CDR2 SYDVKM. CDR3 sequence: CASRSHQGGTEAFF. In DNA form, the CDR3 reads TGTGCCAGCAGGTCACATCAGGGTGGAACTGAAGCTTTCTTT.

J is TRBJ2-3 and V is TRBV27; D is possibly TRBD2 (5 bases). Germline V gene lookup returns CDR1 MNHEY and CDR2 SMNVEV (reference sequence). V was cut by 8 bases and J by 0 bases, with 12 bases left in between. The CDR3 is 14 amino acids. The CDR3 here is CASRPSGSTDTQYF. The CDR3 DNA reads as TGTGCCAGCCGGCCCAGCGGTAGCACAGATACGCAGTATTTT.

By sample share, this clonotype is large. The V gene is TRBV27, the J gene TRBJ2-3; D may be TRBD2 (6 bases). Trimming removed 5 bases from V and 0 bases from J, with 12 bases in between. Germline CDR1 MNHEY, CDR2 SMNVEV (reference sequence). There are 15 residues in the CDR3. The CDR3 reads CASSTVAESTDTQYF. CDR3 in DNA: TGTGCCAGCAGTACCGTAGCGGAAAGCACAGATACGCAGTATTTT.

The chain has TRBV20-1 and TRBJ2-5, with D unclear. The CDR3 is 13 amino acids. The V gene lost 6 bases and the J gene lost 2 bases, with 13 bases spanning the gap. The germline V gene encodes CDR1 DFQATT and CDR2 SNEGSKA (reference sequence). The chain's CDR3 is CSAGTGKQETQYF. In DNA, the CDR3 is TGCAGTGCCGGCACTGGGAAACAAGAGACCCAGTACTTC.

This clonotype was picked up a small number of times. In DNA form, the CDR3 reads TGTGCCAGCAGACGAGCAGCTTACACAGATACGCAGTATTTT. It codes for CASRRAAYTDTQYF. The rearrangement joins TRBV6-1 to TRBJ2-3; D not resolved. V lost 6 bases, J lost 2 bases, and 12 bases lay in between. Germline V gene data show CDR1 as MNHNS and CDR2 as SASEGT. This CDR3 spans 14 amino acids.

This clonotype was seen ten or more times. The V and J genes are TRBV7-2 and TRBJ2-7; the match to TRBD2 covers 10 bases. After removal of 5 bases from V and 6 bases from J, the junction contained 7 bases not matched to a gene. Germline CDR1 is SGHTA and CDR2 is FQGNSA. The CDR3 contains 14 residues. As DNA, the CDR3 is TGTGCCAGCAGCCTAACCGGGACTAGCGTCGAGCAGTACTTC. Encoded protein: CASSLTGTSVEQYF.

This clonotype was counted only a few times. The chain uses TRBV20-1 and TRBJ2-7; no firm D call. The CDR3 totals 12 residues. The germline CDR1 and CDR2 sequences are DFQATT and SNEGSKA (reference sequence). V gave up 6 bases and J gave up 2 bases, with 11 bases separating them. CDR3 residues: CSAEELTYEQYF. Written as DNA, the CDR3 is TGCAGTGCCGAGGAACTTACCTACGAGCAGTACTTC.

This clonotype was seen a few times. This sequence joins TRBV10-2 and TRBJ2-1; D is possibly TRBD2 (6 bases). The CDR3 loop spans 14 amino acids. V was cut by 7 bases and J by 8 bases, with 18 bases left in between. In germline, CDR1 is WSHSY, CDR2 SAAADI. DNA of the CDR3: TGCGCCAGCAAGGGCGGAGGGATTGTGGATGAGCAGTTCTTC. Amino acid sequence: CASKGGGIVDEQFF.

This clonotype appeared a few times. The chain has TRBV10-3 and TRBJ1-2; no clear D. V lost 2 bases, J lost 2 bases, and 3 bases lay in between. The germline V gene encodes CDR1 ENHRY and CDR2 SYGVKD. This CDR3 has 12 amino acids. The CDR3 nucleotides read TGTGCCATCAGTGAGGGGAACTATGGCTACACCTTC. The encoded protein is CAISEGNYGYTF.

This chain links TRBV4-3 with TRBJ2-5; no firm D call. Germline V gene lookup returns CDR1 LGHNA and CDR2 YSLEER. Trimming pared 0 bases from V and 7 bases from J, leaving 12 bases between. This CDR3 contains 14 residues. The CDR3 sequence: CASSQDIGIGTQYF. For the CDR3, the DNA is TGCGCCAGCAGCCAAGATATAGGCATCGGGACCCAGTACTTC.

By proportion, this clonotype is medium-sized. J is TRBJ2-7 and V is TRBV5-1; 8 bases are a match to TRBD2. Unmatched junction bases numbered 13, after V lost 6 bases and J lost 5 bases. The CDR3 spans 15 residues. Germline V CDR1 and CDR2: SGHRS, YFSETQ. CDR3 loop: CASMNLPGGLDEQYF. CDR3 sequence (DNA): TGCGCCAGCATGAATTTGCCGGGGGGGCTCGACGAGCAGTACTTC.

The CDR3 DNA reads as TGTGCCAGCAAGCTGCCCGGCTCCTACAATGAGCAGTTCTTC. This translates into CASKLPGSYNEQFF. The rearrangement uses TRBV28 and TRBJ2-1, with D unresolved. Germline loops: CDR1 MDHEN, CDR2 SYDVKM. The CDR3 length is 14 residues. The V end lost 7 bases, the J end lost 0 bases, and 10 bases lay between the germline ends. Supplemented by reference TRBV28 and TRBJ2-1, the full variable domain reads DVKVTQSSRYLVKRTGEKVFLECVQDMDHENMFWYRQDPGLGLRLIYFSYDVKMKEKGDIPEGYSVSREKKERFSLILESASTNQTSMYLCASKLPGSYNEQFFGPGTRLTVL.

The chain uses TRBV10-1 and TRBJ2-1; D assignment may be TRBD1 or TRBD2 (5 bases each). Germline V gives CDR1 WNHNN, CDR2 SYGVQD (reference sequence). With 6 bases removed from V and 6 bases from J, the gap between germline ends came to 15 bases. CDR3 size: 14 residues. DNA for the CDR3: TGCGCCAGCAGGGTCCAGGGACCGAGCAATGAGCAGTTCTTC. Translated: CASRVQGPSNEQFF.

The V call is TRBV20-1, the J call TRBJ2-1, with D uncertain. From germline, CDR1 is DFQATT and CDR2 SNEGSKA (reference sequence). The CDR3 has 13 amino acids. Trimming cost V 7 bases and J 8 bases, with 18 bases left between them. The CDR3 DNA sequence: TGCAGTGGGTGGTCTCCAGAGGTCCATGAGCAGTTCTTC. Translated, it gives CSGWSPEVHEQFF.

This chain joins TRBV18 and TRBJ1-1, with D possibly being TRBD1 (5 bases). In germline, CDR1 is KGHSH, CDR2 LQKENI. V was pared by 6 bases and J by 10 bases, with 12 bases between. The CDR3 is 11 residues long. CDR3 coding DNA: TGTGCCAGCTCCCGCCCGGGGACAGCTTTCTTT. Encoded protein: CASSRPGTAFF.

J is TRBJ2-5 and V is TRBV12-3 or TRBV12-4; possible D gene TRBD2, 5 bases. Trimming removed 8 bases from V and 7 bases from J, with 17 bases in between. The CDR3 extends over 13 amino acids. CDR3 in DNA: TGTGCCAGCGCGGCGGGTTTAAAAGGGACCCAGTACTTC. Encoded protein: CASAAGLKGTQYF.